These 29 T cell receptor beta chains share one sample of origin, sequenced in a study of blood T cell repertoires in COVID-19. The assay was immunoSEQ multiplex PCR, and TCRdb's table has in-frame clones only and misses some. Seen here are roughly 250,000 clones, 80% to 85% observed once, and the top ten hold over 10%. Sequencing was performed on peripheral blood. These TCRs come from a woman aged 55-69 years with active or convalescent COVID-19.

The V and J genes are TRBV7-6 and TRBJ2-7; TRBD2 matches at 8 bases. CDR1 is SGHVS and CDR2 is FNYEAQ in the germline V gene. V gave up 5 bases and J gave up 5 bases; unmatched junction bases: 8. The CDR3 length is 14 residues. Here the CDR3 DNA reads TGTGCCAGCAGCCATAGCGGGGCTGGGGACGAGCAGTACTTC. Its protein product is CASSHSGAGDEQYF.

The V gene is TRBV29-1, the J gene TRBJ2-2; D not resolved. Germline CDR1 and CDR2: SQVTM and ANQGSEA. CDR3 length equals 12 residues. Trimming shortened V by 3 bases and J by 5 bases, and 7 bases separated the two germline ends. The CDR3 loop reads CSVESLTGELFF. The CDR3 nucleotides read TGCAGCGTTGAGAGCCTTACCGGGGAGCTGTTTTTT.

This chain uses TRBV19 with TRBJ1-2, with a weak D call TRBD1 (5 bases). CDR1 LNHDA and CDR2 SQIVND come from the germline V gene (reference sequence). Deletions cut 7 bases from V and 2 bases from J, with 14 bases between. CDR3 length: 14 amino acids. This CDR3 is CASTWWGRNYGYTF. DNA of the CDR3: TGTGCCAGTACATGGTGGGGCAGGAACTATGGCTACACCTTC.

This clone was counted a few times. V gene TRBV5-1 combines with J gene TRBJ1-1; 8 bases map to TRBD1. Germline loops: CDR1 SGHRS, CDR2 YFSETQ. Trimming cost V 7 bases and J 4 bases; bases outside gene matches: 9. The CDR3 covers 14 residues. The DNA for the CDR3 is TGCGCCAGCGCCCCCGGGACAGGCAGCACTGAAGCTTTCTTT. Protein product: CASAPGTGSTEAFF.

The chain joins TRBV4-1 to TRBJ2-1; a weak D match, TRBD1 (5 bases). The ends were cut back, 0 bases at V and 6 bases at J, with 24 bases in the middle. This CDR3 contains 19 residues. Germline CDR1 reads MGHRA; CDR2 reads YSYEKL. The DNA for the CDR3 is TGCGCCAGCAGCCAAGACCGGGTCCTACAAGGGGTTCTGGGCAATGAGCAGTTCTTC. Its translation: CASSQDRVLQGVLGNEQFF.

This rearrangement joins TRBV6-5 to TRBJ2-6; TRBD2 might be the D (5 bases). The CDR3 is 16 residues long. V was clipped by 2 bases and J by 3 bases, with 11 bases between them. Germline V CDR1 and CDR2: MNHEY, SVGAGI. The CDR3 loop is CASSYVQAGGANVLTF. DNA for the CDR3: TGTGCCAGCAGTTACGTTCAGGCGGGTGGGGCCAACGTCCTGACTTTC.

The rearrangement links TRBV2 to TRBJ2-3, with 8 bases that match TRBD1. The CDR3 runs to 16 residues. The trim removed 10 bases at V and 2 bases at J, leaving 14 bases unmatched. The germline V gene encodes CDR1 SNHLY and CDR2 FYNNEI. CDR3 bases: TGTGCCACCCACCGGACAGGGACGTTTTACACAGATACGCAGTATTTT. This encodes CATHRTGTFYTDTQYF.

This clone turned up a few times. The chain is built from TRBV30 and TRBJ2-1; TRBD2 matches 8 bases. The V segment lost 0 bases and the J segment 4 bases; nucleotides outside the gene matches: 5. The CDR3 consists of 15 residues. Looked up from germline, CDR1 is GTSNPN and CDR2 is SVGIG (reference sequence). The CDR3 here is CAWSVGLAGYNEQFF. CDR3 nucleotide sequence: TGTGCCTGGAGTGTAGGGCTAGCGGGTTACAATGAGCAGTTCTTC.

The rearrangement uses TRBV6-1 and TRBJ1-4; no firm D call. The CDR3 covers 16 residues. CDR1 is MNHNS and CDR2 is SASEGT in the germline V gene. The V end lost 2 bases, the J end lost 0 bases, and 10 bases lay between the germline ends. As DNA, the CDR3 is TGTGCCAGCAGTGAACGCGGGATTGCAACTAATGAAAAACTGTTTTTT. Its translation is CASSERGIATNEKLFF.

This chain uses TRBV4-1 with TRBJ2-5; D gene unclear. V gave up 4 bases and J gave up 5 bases, with 11 bases separating them. CDR3 length equals 13 residues. Germline V gene sequence: CDR1 MGHRA, CDR2 YSYEKL. The CDR3 loop is CASSRAPSETQYF. The CDR3 nucleotides read TGCGCCAGCAGCCGGGCTCCGTCGGAGACCCAGTACTTC.

In its sample, this clone was seen a few times. J is TRBJ1-2 and V is TRBV9; the D gene is possibly TRBD1 (5 bases). This CDR3 region has 13 residues. Looked up from germline, CDR1 is SGDLS and CDR2 is YYNGEE. V gave up 3 bases and J gave up 8 bases, with 14 bases separating them. CDR3 sequence: CASSAAGLGGYTF. The CDR3 bases are TGTGCCAGCAGCGCCGCAGGGCTCGGGGGCTACACCTTC.

J is TRBJ2-7 and V is TRBV5-1; perhaps TRBD1 as D (5 bases). There are 14 residues in the CDR3. Germline V gives CDR1 SGHRS, CDR2 YFSETQ. Between the trimmed V and J ends, which lost 4 bases and 1 base, there was a span of 12 bases. The CDR3 bases are TGCGCCAGCAGCCAGGTGGCAGGGTCCTACGAGCAGTACTTC. Translated: CASSQVAGSYEQYF.

This chain uses TRBV18 with TRBJ1-2; 7 nucleotides agree with TRBD1. V was clipped by 3 bases and J by 6 bases; unmatched bases: 13. Germline values: CDR1 KGHSH, CDR2 LQKENI. This CDR3 region has 16 residues. The CDR3 region is CASSPEQGWGENGYTF. CDR3 in DNA: TGTGCCAGCTCACCGGAACAGGGGTGGGGTGAAAATGGCTACACCTTC.

The V call is TRBV6-5, the J call TRBJ2-7; 11 positions agree with TRBD2. With V trimmed by 4 bases and J by 2 bases, 4 bases remained unmatched. This CDR3 comprises 15 residues. Germline-derived CDR1 and CDR2 are MNHEY and SVGAGI. The CDR3 sequence: CASSSGTSGPYEQYF. CDR3 coding DNA: TGTGCCAGCAGTTCCGGGACTAGCGGACCCTACGAGCAGTACTTC.

The rearrangement joins TRBV27 to TRBJ2-2; 7 positions agree with TRBD1. Trimming took 9 bases from V and 7 from J; bases not matched to a gene: 11. The CDR3 is 14 amino acids. CDR1 and CDR2 from the germline V gene are MNHEY and SMNVEV (reference sequence). Here the CDR3 DNA reads TGTGCCAGTCTACCAGGGGCAGGGGGCGGGGAGCTGTTTTTT. Its protein is CASLPGAGGGELFF.

This chain uses TRBV5-1 with TRBJ2-5, with D tentatively TRBD1 (7 bases). The CDR3 is 13 amino acids. The germline V and J ends were trimmed by 6 bases and 5 bases, with 14 bases remaining between them. The germline CDR1 and CDR2 sequences are SGHRS and YFSETQ. The CDR3 protein is CASKEGALETQYF. The CDR3 DNA reads as TGCGCCAGCAAGGAGGGGGCGTTGGAGACCCAGTACTTC.

The V and J genes are TRBV2 and TRBJ1-2, with 7 bases aligning to TRBD1. Looked up from germline, CDR1 is SNHLY and CDR2 is FYNNEI. Trimming removed 4 bases from V and 3 bases from J; junction bases left unmatched: 5. The CDR3 contains 14 residues. CDR3 sequence reads: CASSAKQGYYGYTF. CDR3 bases: TGTGCCAGCAGTGCAAAACAGGGGTACTATGGCTACACCTTC.

The chain uses TRBV5-6 and TRBJ2-2, with D tentatively TRBD1 (6 bases). This CDR3 has 11 residues. Germline lookup yields CDR1 SGHDT and CDR2 YYEEEE. Between the trimmed V and J ends, which lost 5 bases and 11 bases, there was a span of 10 bases. The CDR3 loop is CASSSGGELFF. DNA for the CDR3: TGTGCCAGCAGTAGTGGGGGCGAGCTGTTTTTT.

V gene TRBV27 combines with J gene TRBJ1-2, with a possible D match to TRBD1 (5 bases). The CDR3 is 13 residues long. The germline CDR1 and CDR2 sequences are MNHEY and SMNVEV (reference sequence). V was clipped by 5 bases and J by 3 bases, with 10 bases between them. In DNA, the CDR3 is TGTGCCAGCAGTACCGCAGGGTACTATGGCTACACCTTC. Amino acids: CASSTAGYYGYTF.

The V gene is TRBV30, the J gene TRBJ1-1; D remains ambiguous. Trimming took off 2 bases at V and 2 bases at J, with 9 bases between the two ends. This CDR3 contains 13 residues. CDR1 is GTSNPN and CDR2 is SVGIG in the germline V gene (reference sequence). CDR3: CAWSREGNTEAFF. The CDR3 nucleotides are TGTGCCTGGAGTCGGGAGGGAAACACTGAAGCTTTCTTT.

This sequence joins TRBV2 and TRBJ2-5; 11 nucleotides line up with TRBD2. Germline V gives CDR1 SNHLY, CDR2 FYNNEI. Trimming took 7 bases from V and 3 from J; bases not matched to a gene: 4. The CDR3 consists of 14 residues. CDR3 sequence: CASTTTSGEETQYF. The CDR3 DNA sequence: TGTGCCAGCACCACGACTAGCGGGGAAGAGACCCAGTACTTC.

J is TRBJ1-1 and V is TRBV27; D gene ambiguous. The CDR3 extends over 13 amino acids. The V gene's germline CDR1 is MNHEY and CDR2 SMNVEV (reference sequence). V dropped 4 bases and J dropped 7 bases, with 13 bases sitting between them. The CDR3 here is CASSSGGALEAFF. The CDR3 region has the DNA TGTGCCAGCAGTTCGGGTGGTGCTCTTGAAGCTTTCTTT.

The J gene is TRBJ2-7, the V gene TRBV5-1; D perhaps matches TRBD1 (5 bases). This CDR3 has 15 amino acids. Trimming removed 4 bases from V and 5 bases from J, with 19 bases in between. Looked up from germline, CDR1 is SGHRS and CDR2 is YFSETQ. Written as DNA, the CDR3 is TGCGCCAGCAGCCTAACCCTCGATGGGGCTCACGAGCAGTACTTC. Translated, it gives CASSLTLDGAHEQYF.

As DNA, the CDR3 is TGTGCCAGCACCTCCGACATTTTTCCTCTGAGCTACACCTTC. As protein: CASTSDIFPLSYTF. This rearrangement joins TRBV11-2 to TRBJ1-2, with D uncertain. CDR1 and CDR2 from the germline V gene are SGHAT and FQNNGV. CDR3 length: 14 residues. V was pared by 7 bases and J by 9 bases, with 21 bases between. The full variable domain, completed using reference TRBV11-2 and TRBJ1-2, is EAGVAQSPRYKIIEKRQSVAFWCNPISGHATLYWYQQILGQGPKLLIQFQNNGVVDDSQLPKDRFSAERLKGVDSTLKIQPAKLEDSAVYLCASTSDIFPLSYTFGSGTRLTVV.

The chain couples TRBV19 to TRBJ1-6; 8 bases agree with TRBD1. There are 14 residues in the CDR3. CDR1 and CDR2 (germline): LNHDA, SQIVND (reference sequence). Trimming removed 4 bases from V and 10 bases from J; junction bases left unmatched: 6. The chain's CDR3 is CASSTDRGKSPLHF. CDR3 coding DNA: TGTGCCAGTAGTACCGACAGGGGTAAGTCACCCCTCCACTTT.

About this clone: Other DNA sequences in this sample translate to the same CDR3. CDR3 residues: CASRTGNQPQHF. The CDR3 nucleotides read TGTGCCAGCCGGACAGGCAATCAGCCCCAGCATTTT. The chain combines TRBV2 with TRBJ1-5; TRBD1 might be the D (6 bases). CDR1 and CDR2 (germline): SNHLY, FYNNEI. The length of the CDR3 is 12 residues. V was shortened by 8 bases and J by 2 bases, with 7 bases between the two germline ends.

This clone was counted a single time. CDR3 sequence (DNA): TGTGCCAGCTCACCAAGGCAGGGGCAATCCTACGAGCAGTACTTC. Translated: CASSPRQGQSYEQYF. This chain links TRBV18 with TRBJ2-7; D possibly corresponds to TRBD1 (6 bases). Germline V lookup: CDR1 KGHSH, CDR2 LQKENI. The CDR3 is 15 amino acids. The V end lost 2 bases, the J end lost 1 base, and 12 bases lay between the germline ends.

The chain couples TRBV20-1 to TRBJ1-1; 7 nucleotides align to TRBD1. Germline V gene sequence: CDR1 DFQATT, CDR2 SNEGSKA (reference sequence). The CDR3 length is 16 residues. V shed 3 bases, J shed 1 base, and the junction held 11 bases outside the gene matches. The CDR3 loop reads CSASLPAGGANTEAFF. The CDR3 DNA reads as TGCAGTGCTAGTCTTCCTGCAGGGGGAGCGAACACTGAAGCTTTCTTT.

V usage is TRBV19 and J usage is TRBJ2-5; 7 bases are shared with TRBD1. In germline, CDR1 is LNHDA, CDR2 SQIVND (reference sequence). This CDR3 contains 16 residues. Trimming at V came to 4 bases and at J to 5 bases, leaving 13 bases not matched to a gene. The DNA of the CDR3 is TGTGCCAGTAGTACTAGGGACAGTGGGGATGGGGAGACCCAGTACTTC. Protein sequence: CASSTRDSGDGETQYF.